This is a list of T cell receptor beta chains from one sample in a study of T cell changes during pregnancy in multiple sclerosis. The protocol was immunoSEQ multiplex PCR, while the TCRdb copy is restricted to in-frame clones and leaves out a portion. The repertoire holds tens of thousands of clones, with over 90% as singletons. Sample: peripheral blood, taken in the third trimester of pregnancy. The receptors derive from a female donor with multiple sclerosis, enrolled in a pregnancy study. Each CDR3 is given with its conserved first and last residue. The D gene is left open where the match is weak. A row's size may be missing; if present it is once, few, many or a size class.

D gene: -; J gene: TRBJ2-3; V gene: TRBV9; clone size: -; CDR3 DNA: TGTGCCAGCAGCTTCTTATACGGGGAGTCTAGCACAGATACGCAGTATTTT; CDR3 protein: CASSFLYGESSTDTQYF
D gene: TRBD1; J gene: TRBJ2-1; V gene: TRBV7-3; clone size: -; CDR3 DNA: TGTGCCAGCAGCTTTGACAGGGGGCAGGATGAGCAGTTCTTC; CDR3 protein: CASSFDRGQDEQFF
D gene: -; J gene: TRBJ2-3; V gene: TRBV9; clone size: once; CDR3 DNA: TGTGCCAGCAGCCCATTGTTGGATGCCGCGGCAGATACGCAGTATTTT; CDR3 protein: CASSPLLDAAADTQYF
D gene: -; J gene: TRBJ2-2; V gene: TRBV27; clone size: -; CDR3 DNA: TGTGCCAGCAGTTTACAGGCTCCGACCGGGGAGCTGTTTTTT; CDR3 protein: CASSLQAPTGELFF
D gene: -; J gene: TRBJ2-2; V gene: TRBV5-1; clone size: -; CDR3 DNA: TGCGCCAGCATAGGGACTTCTTATGGCGGGGAGCTGTTTTTT; CDR3 protein: CASIGTSYGGELFF
D gene: TRBD1; J gene: TRBJ1-3; V gene: TRBV7-8; clone size: -; CDR3 DNA: TGTGCCAGCAGCTTAGGGGGGGACAGGAATAGACCGGGAAACACCATATATTTT; CDR3 protein: CASSLGGDRNRPGNTIYF
D gene: -; J gene: TRBJ2-2; V gene: TRBV4-2; clone size: -; CDR3 DNA: TGTGCCAGCAGCCAAGAACAGGGTGGGAACACCGGGGAGCTGTTTTTT; CDR3 protein: CASSQEQGGNTGELFF
D gene: -; J gene: TRBJ1-2; V gene: TRBV28; clone size: -; CDR3 DNA: TGTGCCAGCAGTTTAATTAGGGGCCCGGAAGACGGCTACACCTTC; CDR3 protein: CASSLIRGPEDGYTF
D gene: TRBD1; J gene: TRBJ2-7; V gene: TRBV5-1; clone size: -; CDR3 DNA: TGCGCCAGCAGTTCGGACAGGGCCTCCTACGAGCAGTACTTC; CDR3 protein: CASSSDRASYEQYF
D gene: -; J gene: TRBJ2-7; V gene: TRBV29-1; clone size: -; CDR3 DNA: TGCAGCGTTGGGACAGCCTACGAGCAGTACTTC; CDR3 protein: CSVGTAYEQYF
D gene: -; J gene: TRBJ1-2; V gene: TRBV27; clone size: -; CDR3 DNA: TGTGCCAGCTCACTGACATGGACCCACGGGACTAACTATGGCTACACCTTC; CDR3 protein: CASSLTWTHGTNYGYTF
D gene: -; J gene: TRBJ2-1; V gene: TRBV19; clone size: -; CDR3 DNA: TGTGCCAGTAGTATTGACTCACCTTACAATGAGCAGTTCTTC; CDR3 protein: CASSIDSPYNEQFF
D gene: TRBD2; J gene: TRBJ2-1; V gene: TRBV7-2; clone size: -; CDR3 DNA: TGTGCCAGCAGCCCGGGACTAGCGGGATCATACAATGAGCAGTTCTTC; CDR3 protein: CASSPGLAGSYNEQFF
D gene: -; J gene: TRBJ1-4; V gene: TRBV6-5; clone size: -; CDR3 DNA: TGTGCCAGCAGTTTTGGCGAAAAACTGTTTTTT; CDR3 protein: CASSFGEKLFF
D gene: TRBD2; J gene: TRBJ2-6; V gene: TRBV19; clone size: -; CDR3 DNA: TGTGCCGCCTGCGGGGGGGTCCCTGGGGCCAACGTCCTGACTTTC; CDR3 protein: CAACGGVPGANVLTF
D gene: TRBD1; J gene: TRBJ2-2; V gene: TRBV28; clone size: -; CDR3 DNA: TGTGCCAGCAGTACAGCAGGGGGTATCGGGGAGCTGTTTTTT; CDR3 protein: CASSTAGGIGELFF
D gene: -; J gene: TRBJ2-7; V gene: TRBV19; clone size: -; CDR3 DNA: TGTGCCAGTAGTACGATAGCTAACTCCTACGAGCAGTACTTC; CDR3 protein: CASSTIANSYEQYF